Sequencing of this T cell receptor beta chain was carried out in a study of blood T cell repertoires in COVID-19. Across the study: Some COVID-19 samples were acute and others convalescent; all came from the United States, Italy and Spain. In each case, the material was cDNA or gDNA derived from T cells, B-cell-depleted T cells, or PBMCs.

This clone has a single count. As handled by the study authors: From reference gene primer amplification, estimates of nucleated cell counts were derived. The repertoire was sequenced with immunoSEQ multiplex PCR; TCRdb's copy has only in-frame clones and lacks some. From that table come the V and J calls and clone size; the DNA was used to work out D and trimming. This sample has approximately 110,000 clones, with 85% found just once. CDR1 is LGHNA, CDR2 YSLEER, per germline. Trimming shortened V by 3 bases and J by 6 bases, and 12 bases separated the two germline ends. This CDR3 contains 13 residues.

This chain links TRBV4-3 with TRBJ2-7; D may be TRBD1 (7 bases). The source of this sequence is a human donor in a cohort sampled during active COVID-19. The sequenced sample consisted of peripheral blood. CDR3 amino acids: CASSHRGASEQYF. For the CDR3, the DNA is TGCGCCAGCAGCCACAGGGGGGCCTCCGAGCAGTACTTC.